Listed below are T cell receptor beta chains from one sample, sequenced in a study of CD8+CD57+ T cells in acquired aplastic anemia. TCRdb independently ran MiXCR on the reads; one entry per CDR3 protein. The table has some 180,000 distinct CDR3 sequences, 63% seen once. Sample: sorted CD4+, CD8+, or CD8+CD57+ T cells (not recorded which) from PBMCs. The source of these receptors is a human donor with aplastic anemia. Each CDR3 is given with its conserved first and last residue.

V,J,CDR3
TRBV5-6,TRBJ1-6,CASSFRVYNSPLHF
TRBV5-8,TRBJ2-7,CASSPYARQGLAWVYEQYF
TRBV19,TRBJ2-3,CASSRWGRGPDTQYF
TRBV2,TRBJ1-6,CASSAGTRASMDSPLHF
TRBV2,TRBJ1-1,CASGQGGTEAFF
TRBV2,TRBJ2-3,CASSGAAATDTQYF
TRBV20-1,TRBJ2-2,CSARDMDSTGELFF
TRBV2,TRBJ2-1,CASSPGLAGGYEQFF
TRBV12-3/TRBV12-4,TRBJ1-6,CASSPSNGSPLHF
TRBV19,TRBJ2-7,CASSIGSSEQYF
TRBV7-2,TRBJ1-5,CASSFALVTGGNQPQHF
TRBV10-2,TRBJ2-3,CASSDRTSSPPDTQYF
TRBV12-3/TRBV12-4,TRBJ2-3,CASSAGTVTQYF
TRBV19,TRBJ1-1,CASSQDSPGTEAFF
TRBV7-2,TRBJ2-3,CASSLVPGGSTDTQYF
TRBV7-8,TRBJ2-7,CASSFGGLAGGPYEQYF
TRBV27,TRBJ1-2,CASSPHLQGTIPYGYTF
TRBV10-2,TRBJ1-2,CASRKNYGYTF
TRBV5-1,TRBJ2-5,CASSLGSGFQETQYF
TRBV7-2,TRBJ2-1,CASSLLSNYNEQFF
TRBV19,TRBJ1-4,CASGPGSWASRLFF
TRBV15,TRBJ2-1,CATSRIAGLGDNEQFF
TRBV7-6,TRBJ2-5,CASSLSGEIETQYF
TRBV2,TRBJ1-6,CASKTGVDNSPLHF
TRBV19,TRBJ1-3,CASSMERVSGNTIYF
TRBV20-1,TRBJ2-1,CSARDGRAAYNEQFF